This TCR beta chain was profiled in a study of T cell changes during pregnancy in multiple sclerosis. TCRdb's copy holds only in-frame clones and misses some; the assay was immunoSEQ multiplex PCR. The repertoire includes tens of thousands of clones, less than 90% of them detected once, and under 0.65% sits in the top ten. The input for sequencing was CD4+ T cells from peripheral blood mononuclear cells, taken in the first trimester of pregnancy. This receptor was obtained from a female donor with multiple sclerosis, enrolled in a pregnancy study.

CDR3 amino acids: CASSSGRDNTQYF. CDR3 bases: TGTGCCAGTAGTAGCGGGAGGGATAATACGCAGTATTTT. V gene TRBV19 combines with J gene TRBJ2-3; 9 bases are shared with TRBD2. This CDR3 comprises 13 residues. The V and J ends lost 4 bases and 7 bases, in that order; junction bases with no gene match: 3. The V gene's germline CDR1 is LNHDA and CDR2 SQIVND (reference sequence).